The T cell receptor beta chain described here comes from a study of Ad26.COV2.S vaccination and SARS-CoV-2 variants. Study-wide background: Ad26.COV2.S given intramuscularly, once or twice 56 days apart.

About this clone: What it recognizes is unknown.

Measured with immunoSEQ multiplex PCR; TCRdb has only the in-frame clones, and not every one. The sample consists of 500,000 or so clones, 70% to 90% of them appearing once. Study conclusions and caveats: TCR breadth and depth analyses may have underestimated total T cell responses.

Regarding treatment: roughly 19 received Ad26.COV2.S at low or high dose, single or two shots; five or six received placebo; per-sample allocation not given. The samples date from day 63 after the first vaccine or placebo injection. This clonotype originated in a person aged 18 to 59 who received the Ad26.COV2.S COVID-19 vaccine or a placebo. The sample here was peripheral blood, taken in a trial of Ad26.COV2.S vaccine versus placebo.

The DNA for the CDR3 is TGTGCCAGAAGCCCTCGCCCACTAGTGGTCGAGCAGTACTTC. Its protein product is CARSPRPLVVEQYF. The J gene is TRBJ2-7, the V gene TRBV5-3, with TRBD2 as a possible D gene (5 bases). TRBV5-3 is known as an ORF, though its function is uncertain. Trimming removed 4 bases at V and 6 bases at J, with 17 bases between. The CDR3 is 14 residues long.